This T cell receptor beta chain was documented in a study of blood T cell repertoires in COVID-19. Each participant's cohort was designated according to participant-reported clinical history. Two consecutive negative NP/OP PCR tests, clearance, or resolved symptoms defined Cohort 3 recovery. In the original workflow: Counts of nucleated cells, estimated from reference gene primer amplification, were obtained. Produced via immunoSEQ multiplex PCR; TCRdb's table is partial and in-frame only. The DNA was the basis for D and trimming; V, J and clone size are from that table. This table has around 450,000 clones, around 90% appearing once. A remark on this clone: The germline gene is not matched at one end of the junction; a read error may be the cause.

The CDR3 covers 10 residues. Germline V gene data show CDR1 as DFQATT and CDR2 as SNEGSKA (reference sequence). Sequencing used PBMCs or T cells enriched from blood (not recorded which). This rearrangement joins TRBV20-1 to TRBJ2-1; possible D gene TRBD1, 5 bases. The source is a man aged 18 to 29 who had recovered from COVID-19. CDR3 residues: CSVPGSVMIF. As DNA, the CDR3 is TGCAGTGTTCCAGGGTCCGTCATGATCTTC.